These 20 T cell receptor beta chains came from one sample sequenced in a study of OX40 agonist ivuxolimab in advanced cancers. TCRdb's copy holds only in-frame clones and misses some; the assay was immunoSEQ multiplex PCR. This sample has 50,000 to 70,000 clones, with about 82% found just once. Specimen: CD4+ or CD8+ T cells sorted from blood, collected in a trial of the OX40 agonist ivuxolimab. These receptors were taken from an adult with an advanced solid tumor such as melanoma, head and neck, liver or kidney cancer.

The chain is built from TRBV27 and TRBJ1-1; 7 positions match TRBD1. Germline CDR1 is MNHEY and CDR2 is SMNVEV (reference sequence). The CDR3 spans 17 residues. Trimming took 1 base from V and 0 from J; bases not matched to a gene: 8. CDR3 protein: CASSLWPLQGLNTEAFF. The CDR3 DNA reads as TGTGCCAGCAGTTTATGGCCCTTACAGGGGTTGAACACTGAAGCTTTCTTT.

This clone showed up just once. J is TRBJ2-5 and V is TRBV6-5; 12 nucleotides match TRBD2. Germline CDR1 is MNHEY and CDR2 is SVGAGI. The junction had 8 bases not matched to a gene; V was cut back by 4 bases and J by 5 bases. The CDR3 totals 16 residues. The CDR3 protein is CASSSGLAGYGETQYF. The CDR3 nucleotides read TGTGCCAGCAGTTCGGGACTAGCGGGTTACGGGGAGACCCAGTACTTC.

V usage is TRBV5-5 and J usage is TRBJ1-5, with 10 nucleotides matching TRBD1. J lost 4 bases, V lost 3 bases, and 4 bases had no gene match. CDR1 is SGHKS and CDR2 is YYEKEE in the germline V gene (reference sequence). CDR3 length equals 15 residues. The CDR3 reads CASSYRTGGNQPQHF. The CDR3 DNA reads as TGTGCCAGCAGCTACCGGACAGGGGGAAATCAGCCCCAGCATTTT.

V is TRBV5-1 and J is TRBJ2-5; 10 nucleotides match TRBD2. Germline V gene sequence: CDR1 SGHRS, CDR2 YFSETQ. J gave up 3 bases and V 0 bases, and 5 bases lay outside the gene matches. The CDR3 contains 16 residues. The CDR3: CASSLVGTSAEETQYF. The CDR3 DNA reads as TGCGCCAGCAGCTTGGTCGGGACTAGCGCGGAAGAGACCCAGTACTTC.

V and J are TRBV2 and TRBJ2-5; no definite D call. Trimming took 4 bases from V and 3 from J, leaving 9 bases between them. There are 13 residues in the CDR3. Per the germline V gene, CDR1 is SNHLY and CDR2 is FYNNEI. The CDR3 protein is CASSGLNEETQYF. CDR3 bases: TGTGCCAGCAGTGGTCTGAACGAAGAGACCCAGTACTTC.

The chain employs TRBV14 and TRBJ2-7, with D perhaps matching TRBD2 (6 bases). Germline V gene lookup returns CDR1 SGHDN and CDR2 FVKESK. V lost 1 base, J lost 3 bases, and 16 bases lay in between. CDR3 length: 16 residues. In DNA, the CDR3 is TGTGCCAGCAGCCAAGTAGTTGGGGGGTCCAACTACGAGCAGTACTTC. It yields the protein CASSQVVGGSNYEQYF.

CDR3 nucleotides: TGTGCCAGCAGACTCGGGACAGGGGACGAGCAGTACTTC. Amino acid sequence: CASRLGTGDEQYF. J is TRBJ2-7 and V is TRBV7-2; TRBD1 aligns across 10 bases. The CDR3 has 13 residues. Trimming at V came to 6 bases and at J to 5 bases, leaving 4 bases not matched to a gene. Germline assignment: CDR1 SGHTA and CDR2 FQGNSA. The variable domain in full, completed from reference TRBV7-2 and TRBJ2-7, reads GAGVSQSPSNKVTEKGKDVELRCDPISGHTALYWYRQSLGQGLEFLIYFQGNSAPDKSGLPSDRFSAERTGGSVSTLTIQRTQQEDSAVYLCASRLGTGDEQYFGPGTRLTVT.

The genes are TRBV30 and TRBJ2-3; D is possibly TRBD1 (6 bases). Germline V lookup: CDR1 GTSNPN, CDR2 SVGIG (reference sequence). V was cut by 2 bases and J by 2 bases, with 23 bases left in between. The CDR3 sequence is 18 residues long. This CDR3 is CAWSPNLILQGITDTQYF. DNA of the CDR3: TGTGCCTGGAGTCCAAACCTCATACTACAGGGTATCACAGATACGCAGTATTTT.

This chain connects TRBV28 to TRBJ2-2; D unresolved. V was shortened by 5 bases and J by 0 bases, with 10 bases between the two germline ends. This CDR3 is 15 amino acids long. CDR1 and CDR2 (germline): MDHEN, SYDVKM. DNA for the CDR3: TGTGCCAGCAGTCACCCGACCCCGAACACCGGGGAGCTGTTTTTT. This codes for CASSHPTPNTGELFF.

V and J are TRBV2 and TRBJ2-7; 10 bases map to TRBD2. Losses at the gene ends were 10 bases for V and 0 bases for J; bases not matched to a gene: 3. This CDR3 comprises 13 residues. CDR1 and CDR2 from the germline V gene are SNHLY and FYNNEI. The CDR3 DNA follows: TGTGCCACGCGGACTAGCGGCTCCTACGAGCAGTACTTC. Translated, it gives CATRTSGSYEQYF.

The J gene is TRBJ2-2, the V gene TRBV7-8, with TRBD2 matching 8 bases. The CDR3 sequence is 17 residues long. J was trimmed by 1 base and V by 3 bases; bases with no gene match: 7. Germline V CDR1 and CDR2: SGHVS, FQNEAQ. CDR3: CASSFPTGRVNTGELFF. CDR3 sequence (DNA): TGTGCCAGCAGCTTCCCTACCGGGAGGGTGAACACCGGGGAGCTGTTTTTT.

The chain combines TRBV7-8 with TRBJ2-1; D may be TRBD1 (6 bases). CDR3 length equals 13 residues. V was shortened by 5 bases and J by 5 bases, with 10 bases between the two germline ends. Germline assignment: CDR1 SGHVS and CDR2 FQNEAQ. CDR3 bases: TGTGCCAGCAGCGTTGGGACAAACAATGAGCAGTTCTTC. Translating gives CASSVGTNNEQFF.

This rearrangement joins TRBV19 to TRBJ2-2, with D tentatively TRBD2 (6 bases). Looked up from germline, CDR1 is LNHDA and CDR2 is SQIVND (reference sequence). The V and J ends lost 6 bases and 5 bases respectively, with 13 bases between them. This CDR3 contains 14 residues. This chain's CDR3 is CASREGPGTGELFF. The DNA for the CDR3 is TGTGCCAGTAGGGAGGGTCCCGGGACCGGGGAGCTGTTTTTT.

The chain combines TRBV6-1 with TRBJ2-5; 8 nucleotides agree with TRBD1. The CDR3 contains 15 residues. Trimming at V came to 1 base and at J to 4 bases, leaving 5 bases not matched to a gene. Germline V gene data show CDR1 as MNHNS and CDR2 as SASEGT. CDR3 sequence (DNA): TGTGCCAGCAGTGAAGGGCCAGGGGGCTTAGAGACCCAGTACTTC. Amino acids: CASSEGPGGLETQYF.

The chain is built from TRBV7-2 and TRBJ2-6; weak D call: TRBD2 (5 bases). This CDR3 spans 15 amino acids. The V end was cut by 5 bases, the J end by 2 bases, with 10 bases between. Germline V gives CDR1 SGHTA, CDR2 FQGNSA. Here the CDR3 reads CASSAGVAGANVLTF. CDR3 nucleotides: TGTGCCAGCAGCGCCGGGGTCGCTGGGGCCAACGTCCTGACTTTC.

The rearrangement uses TRBV7-3 and TRBJ2-5, with unresolved D. Trimming stripped 1 base from V and 3 bases from J, with 9 bases between. Germline V CDR1 and CDR2: SGHTA, FQGTGA. The CDR3 loop spans 14 amino acids. The CDR3 loop is CASSLNSGEETQYF. DNA of the CDR3: TGTGCCAGCAGCTTAAATTCAGGTGAAGAGACCCAGTACTTC.

The chain uses TRBV30 and TRBJ2-2; D is undetermined. Germline V gene lookup returns CDR1 GTSNPN and CDR2 SVGIG (reference sequence). V was cut by 1 base and J by 3 bases, with 3 bases left in between. The CDR3 length is 12 residues. The CDR3 spells CAWSGDTGELFF. The DNA of the CDR3 is TGTGCCTGGAGTGGAGACACCGGGGAGCTGTTTTTT.

This chain links TRBV5-1 with TRBJ2-1, with no clear D. The V gene's germline CDR1 is SGHRS and CDR2 YFSETQ. The V gene lost 4 bases and the J gene lost 13 bases, with 18 bases spanning the gap. CDR3 length: 13 residues. DNA of the CDR3: TGCGCCAGCAGCCTTGGCCGTCGACGCCACCAGTTCTTC. It codes for CASSLGRRRHQFF.

This clone was recorded a few times. The genes are TRBV27 and TRBJ2-7; TRBD1 matches at 7 bases. Trimming removed 6 bases from V and 6 bases from J; junction bases left unmatched: 8. The V gene's germline CDR1 is MNHEY and CDR2 SMNVEV (reference sequence). CDR3 length: 13 amino acids. CDR3 sequence (DNA): TGTGCCAGCAGCCTTGACAGGGAAGGCGAGCAGTACTTC. Its translation is CASSLDREGEQYF.

The J gene is TRBJ2-7, the V gene TRBV28; TRBD2 matches at 9 bases. The ends lost 4 bases at V and 5 bases at J; junction bases unmatched: 6. This CDR3 is built from 14 residues. Germline V gene lookup returns CDR1 MDHEN and CDR2 SYDVKM. As DNA, the CDR3 is TGTGCCAGCAGTTCCCCTAGCGGGACGAACGAGCAGTACTTC. This codes for CASSSPSGTNEQYF. Filled out from reference TRBV28 and TRBJ2-7, the complete variable domain reads DVKVTQSSRYLVKRTGEKVFLECVQDMDHENMFWYRQDPGLGLRLIYFSYDVKMKEKGDIPEGYSVSREKKERFSLILESASTNQTSMYLCASSSPSGTNEQYFGPGTRLTVT.